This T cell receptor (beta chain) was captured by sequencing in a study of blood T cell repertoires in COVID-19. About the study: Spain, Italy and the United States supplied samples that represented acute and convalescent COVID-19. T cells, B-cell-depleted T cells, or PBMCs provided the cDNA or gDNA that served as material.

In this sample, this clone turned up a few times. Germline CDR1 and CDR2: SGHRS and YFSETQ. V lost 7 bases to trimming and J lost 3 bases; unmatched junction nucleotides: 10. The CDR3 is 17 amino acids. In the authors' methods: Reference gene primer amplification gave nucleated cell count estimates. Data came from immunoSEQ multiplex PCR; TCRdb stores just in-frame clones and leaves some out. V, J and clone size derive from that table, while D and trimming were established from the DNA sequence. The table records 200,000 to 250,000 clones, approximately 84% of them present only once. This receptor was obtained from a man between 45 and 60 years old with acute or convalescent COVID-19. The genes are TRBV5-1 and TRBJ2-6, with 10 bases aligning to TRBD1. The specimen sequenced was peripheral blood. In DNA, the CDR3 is TGCGCCAGCGGATCCGGGACAGGGGCATTTGGGGCCAACGTCCTGACTTTC. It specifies CASGSGTGAFGANVLTF.